These 25 T cell receptor beta chains were sequenced from one sample in a study of blood T cell repertoires in COVID-19. Assay: immunoSEQ multiplex PCR; the TCRdb copy retains only in-frame clones and omits some. The table shows over 200,000 clones, with 80% to 85% occurring only once. The source material was peripheral blood. The receptor source for this set is a man aged 40-55 years with acute or convalescent COVID-19.

The chain uses TRBV28 and TRBJ2-7; 9 nucleotides match TRBD2. Trimming cost V 11 bases and J 3 bases; bases outside gene matches: 8. This CDR3 region has 13 residues. Per the germline V gene, CDR1 is MDHEN and CDR2 is SYDVKM. The CDR3 protein is CARGGGLYYEQYF. CDR3 DNA: TGTGCCCGCGGGGGGGGGTTATACTACGAGCAGTACTTC.

This rearrangement joins TRBV5-1 to TRBJ1-1, with TRBD1 identical over 7 bases. From germline, CDR1 is SGHRS and CDR2 YFSETQ. The CDR3 has 16 residues. V lost 0 bases to trimming and J lost 4 bases; unmatched junction nucleotides: 9. This CDR3 reads CASSLAGGQVGTEAFF. DNA of the CDR3: TGCGCCAGCAGCTTGGCCGGTGGACAGGTTGGCACTGAAGCTTTCTTT.

The V gene is TRBV19, the J gene TRBJ2-1, with TRBD1 identical over 8 bases. Per the germline V gene, CDR1 is LNHDA and CDR2 is SQIVND (reference sequence). The J segment lost 8 bases and the V segment lost 5 bases, leaving 8 bases of the junction unmatched. The CDR3 spans 14 residues. CDR3 DNA sequence: TGTGCCAGTAGTGACAGGGGACGGCTAGATGAGCAGTTCTTC. Protein product: CASSDRGRLDEQFF.

The genes are TRBV11-2 and TRBJ2-5, with D hard to call. V was cut by 1 base and J by 2 bases, with 11 bases left in between. This CDR3 is built from 15 residues. Germline CDR1 is SGHAT and CDR2 is FQNNGV. The CDR3 region has the DNA TGTGCCAGCAGCTTAGCACAGACCACTCAAGAGACCCAGTACTTC. This translates into CASSLAQTTQETQYF.

The V gene is TRBV9, the J gene TRBJ2-1, with TRBD2 matching 10 bases. Germline assignment: CDR1 SGDLS and CDR2 YYNGEE. The CDR3 is 18 residues long. Trimming at V came to 5 bases and at J to 0 bases, leaving 11 bases not matched to a gene. The CDR3: CASRPSGRAIFSYNEQFF. The CDR3 nucleotides are TGTGCCAGCAGGCCCAGCGGGAGGGCTATATTCTCCTACAATGAGCAGTTCTTC.

This chain joins TRBV11-3 and TRBJ2-7; D uncertain. Trimming removed 2 bases at V and 2 bases at J, with 7 bases between. CDR1 is SGHNT and CDR2 is YENEEA in the germline V gene. The CDR3 has 13 residues. The CDR3 sequence is CASSLTATYEQYF. CDR3 sequence (DNA): TGTGCCAGCAGCTTAACAGCTACCTACGAGCAGTACTTC. Full variable domain (outside the CDR3, taken from reference TRBV11-3 and TRBJ2-7): EAGVVQSPRYKIIEKKQPVAFWCNPISGHNTLYWYLQNLGQGPELLIRYENEEAVDDSQLPKDRFSAERLKGVDSTLKIQPAELGDSAVYLCASSLTATYEQYFGPGTRLTVT.

This sequence joins TRBV2 and TRBJ2-7; a weak D match, TRBD1 (5 bases). V was pared by 7 bases and J by 4 bases, with 14 bases between. The germline V gene encodes CDR1 SNHLY and CDR2 FYNNEI. The CDR3 extends over 13 amino acids. This CDR3 is CASKGNSPYEQYF. In DNA form, the CDR3 reads TGTGCCAGCAAGGGGAACAGTCCGTACGAGCAGTACTTC.

The CDR3 region is CASSSSYGRTGGGAQETQYF. The CDR3 DNA reads TGTGCCAGCAGCTCCTCCTATGGGCGAACAGGAGGGGGGGCCCAGGAGACCCAGTACTTC. The V call is TRBV11-3, the J call TRBJ2-5; possible D gene TRBD2, 7 bases. Germline-derived CDR1 and CDR2 are SGHNT and YENEEA. Trimming shortened V by 4 bases and J by 5 bases, and 32 bases separated the two germline ends. The CDR3 totals 20 residues.

In regard to this clone: The sample has other DNA sequences that encode this CDR3 too. V gene TRBV9 combines with J gene TRBJ2-1; D is unresolved. The germline CDR1 and CDR2 sequences are SGDLS and YYNGEE. The CDR3 spans 15 residues. Trimming took off 0 bases at V and 1 base at J, with 8 bases between the two ends. The CDR3 DNA reads TGTGCCAGCAGCGTAGTAGGCGGATCCTACAATGAGCAGTTCTTC. Residues: CASSVVGGSYNEQFF. Supplemented by reference TRBV9 and TRBJ2-1, the full variable domain reads DSGVTQTPKHLITATGQRVTLRCSPRSGDLSVYWYQQSLDQGLQFLIQYYNGEERAKGNILERFSAQQFPDLHSELNLSSLELGDSALYFCASSVVGGSYNEQFFGPGTRLTVL.

This sequence joins TRBV9 and TRBJ2-3, with 14 bases identical to TRBD2. The V and J ends lost 4 bases and 8 bases, in that order; junction bases with no gene match: 9. The CDR3 runs to 16 residues. Per the germline V gene, CDR1 is SGDLS and CDR2 is YYNGEE. The CDR3 sequence is CASSSRLAGGPSTQYF. The CDR3 DNA follows: TGTGCCAGCAGCTCGCGACTAGCGGGAGGGCCAAGTACGCAGTATTTT.

The chain carries TRBV29-1 and TRBJ2-7, with TRBD1 identical over 7 bases. The V gene's germline CDR1 is SQVTM and CDR2 ANQGSEA. The J segment lost 4 bases and the V segment lost 6 bases, leaving 9 bases of the junction unmatched. CDR3 length equals 13 residues. The CDR3 bases are TGCAGCGTACCCGGGACAGATGCTTACGAGCAGTACTTC. Its translation is CSVPGTDAYEQYF.

The chain uses TRBV19 and TRBJ2-7; tentative D call: TRBD1 (6 bases). The V end lost 2 bases, the J end lost 4 bases, and 12 bases lay between the germline ends. Per the germline V gene, CDR1 is LNHDA and CDR2 is SQIVND (reference sequence). There are 14 residues in the CDR3. The CDR3 loop is CASSILPGVYEQYF. The CDR3 DNA reads as TGTGCCAGTAGTATACTACCAGGGGTTTACGAGCAGTACTTC.

The rearrangement joins TRBV5-1 to TRBJ2-1; 11 nucleotides line up with TRBD2. Germline CDR1 reads SGHRS; CDR2 reads YFSETQ. The V segment lost 5 bases and the J segment 5 bases; nucleotides outside the gene matches: 9. The CDR3 sequence is 16 residues long. CDR3 nucleotides: TGCGCCAGCAGACCTATACTAGCGGGAGCGGACAATGAGCAGTTCTTC. Amino acid sequence: CASRPILAGADNEQFF.

In this sample, this clone turned up many times. The V gene is TRBV7-9, the J gene TRBJ2-5, with 11 bases that match TRBD2. J was trimmed by 3 bases and V by 3 bases; bases with no gene match: 0. The CDR3 runs to 14 residues. The V gene's germline CDR1 is SEHNR and CDR2 FQNEAQ (reference sequence). CDR3 loop: CASSLTSGEETQYF. The CDR3 nucleotides read TGTGCCAGCAGCTTGACTAGCGGGGAAGAGACCCAGTACTTC.

CDR3 DNA: TGTGCCAGCAACTCCAACAGTGGCTACACCTTC. Translating gives CASNSNSGYTF. The chain carries TRBV6-1 and TRBJ1-2, with D uncertain. The ends were cut back, 7 bases at V and 7 bases at J, with 10 bases in the middle. The CDR3 runs to 11 residues. Germline values: CDR1 MNHNS, CDR2 SASEGT.

The rearrangement joins TRBV30 to TRBJ2-7, with D perhaps matching TRBD1 (6 bases). The germline V and J ends were trimmed by 2 bases and 2 bases, with 16 bases remaining between them. Germline V gene data show CDR1 as GTSNPN and CDR2 as SVGIG (reference sequence). The CDR3 has 15 residues. The CDR3: CAWSFGQLPTYEQYF. The CDR3 DNA is TGTGCCTGGAGTTTCGGACAGCTGCCAACCTACGAGCAGTACTTC.

The gene calls are TRBV29-1 and TRBJ2-4, with D tentatively TRBD1 (7 bases). The CDR3 has 14 residues. V was trimmed by 4 bases and J by 7 bases, leaving 17 bases between them. In germline, CDR1 is SQVTM, CDR2 ANQGSEA. As DNA, the CDR3 is TGCAGCGTTGTGCCAGGGGGGTGGGAGAACATTCAGTACTTC. Protein: CSVVPGGWENIQYF.

This clone was picked up many times. The chain couples TRBV7-9 to TRBJ1-1; TRBD1 might be the D (5 bases). V was pared by 5 bases and J by 1 base, with 26 bases between. CDR1 and CDR2 from the germline V gene are SEHNR and FQNEAQ (reference sequence). This CDR3 contains 19 residues. In DNA form, the CDR3 reads TGTGCCAGCAGCCTCAACTTCGGGGGTTTGGGGGTAGGGAACACTGAAGCTTTCTTT. It is translated as CASSLNFGGLGVGNTEAFF. Drawing the rest from reference TRBV7-9 and TRBJ1-1, the complete variable domain is DTGVSQNPRHKITKRGQNVTFRCDPISEHNRLYWYRQTLGQGPEFLTYFQNEAQLEKSRLLSDRFSAERPKGSFSTLEIQRTEQGDSAMYLCASSLNFGGLGVGNTEAFFGQGTRLTVV.

This chain connects TRBV11-3 to TRBJ2-1; tentative D call: TRBD1 (5 bases). Germline CDR1 reads SGHNT; CDR2 reads YENEEA. Trimming stripped 5 bases from V and 4 bases from J, with 9 bases between. There are 13 residues in the CDR3. CDR3 amino acids: CASSPTAYNEQFF. The DNA for the CDR3 is TGTGCCAGCAGCCCGACAGCTTACAATGAGCAGTTCTTC.

The chain is built from TRBV5-1 and TRBJ2-2, with 12 positions matching TRBD1. The CDR3 contains 18 residues. Germline CDR1 and CDR2: SGHRS and YFSETQ. V lost 3 bases and J lost 1; bases outside the gene matches: 7. This chain's CDR3 is CASSWRGQGALNTGELFF. The CDR3 DNA reads as TGCGCCAGCAGCTGGAGGGGACAGGGGGCTTTGAACACCGGGGAGCTGTTTTTT.

The sample holds a few counts of this clone. The V gene is TRBV27, the J gene TRBJ1-2, with TRBD1 matching over 7 bases. The CDR3 has 14 amino acids. V was clipped by 5 bases and J by 3 bases; unmatched bases: 6. Germline V gives CDR1 MNHEY, CDR2 SMNVEV (reference sequence). Written as DNA, the CDR3 is TGTGCCAGCAGTCGGGACAGCGGTTACTATGGCTACACCTTC. Translated: CASSRDSGYYGYTF.

Worth noting for this clone: This is likely an artifact of a read error, given a far larger clone one base away. The chain carries TRBV7-9 and TRBJ1-1, with D tentatively TRBD1 (6 bases). With 4 bases removed from V and 1 base from J, the gap between germline ends came to 7 bases. Germline CDR1 is SEHNR and CDR2 is FQNEAQ (reference sequence). CDR3 length equals 13 residues. The CDR3 region is CASSWTENTEAFF. The CDR3 DNA reads as TGTGCCAGCAGCTGGACAGAGAACACTGAAGCTTTCTTT. The whole variable domain, filled in from reference TRBV7-9 and TRBJ1-1, reads DTGVSQNPRHKITKRGQNVTFRCDPISEHNRLYWYRQTLGQGPEFLTYFQNEAQLEKSRLLSDRFSAERPKGSFSTLEIQRTEQGDSAMYLCASSWTENTEAFFGQGTRLTVV.

This clone has just a few counts. V usage is TRBV6-5 and J usage is TRBJ2-7; D not resolved. Trimming cost V 5 bases and J 0 bases, with 8 bases left between them. The CDR3 is made up of 13 amino acids. Germline CDR1 MNHEY, CDR2 SVGAGI. CDR3 amino acids: CASSRNPSYEQYF. The CDR3 DNA follows: TGTGCCAGCAGTCGTAATCCCTCCTACGAGCAGTACTTC.

The chain is built from TRBV6-4 and TRBJ2-1; 8 positions match TRBD2. Trimming removed 3 bases from V and 14 bases from J; junction bases left unmatched: 12. CDR1 is MRHNA and CDR2 is SNTAGT in the germline V gene. CDR3 length: 14 residues. This CDR3 reads CASSDTGTRGGEFF. CDR3 bases: TGTGCCAGCAGTGATACCGGGACTAGGGGAGGGGAGTTCTTC.

The CDR3 DNA reads TGCAGCAGCGCCTCGGGACAGCTTAGCCAAGAGACCCAGTACTTC. Translated: CSSASGQLSQETQYF. The genes are TRBV29-1 and TRBJ2-5; TRBD1 matches at 7 bases. The CDR3 is 15 amino acids. V was clipped by 8 bases and J by 1 base; unmatched bases: 13. The V gene's germline CDR1 is SQVTM and CDR2 ANQGSEA.